The entry below gives a single T cell receptor (beta chain) sequence along with its context. Its antigen is currently unknown. This sample stems from a study of T-cell memory formation after mild COVID-19. Across the study: Largely, the TCR clusters proved donor specific.

General study results and limits: Later expanders leaned toward CD4+, whereas clones contracting from day 15 to 85 were balanced CD4/CD8.

A single record per CDR3 protein comes from TCRdb applying MiXCR to the 5' RACE reads. The sample includes around 120,000 distinct CDR3 sequences, 15% to 20% of them seen just once. The specimen sequenced was PBMCs or a T cell subset sorted from them (not recorded which). This clonotype was sampled from an adult woman who had mild COVID-19 (a few samples of this study predate the infection). Cell type and time point are not known.

The CDR3 DNA reads as TGCGCCAGCAGCCAAGGGATTACAGGGTCCGTGGAGTACTTC. Its translation: CASSQGITGSVEYF. The chain couples TRBV4-3 to TRBJ2-7; D is possibly TRBD1 (6 bases). V shed 1 base and J shed 11 bases, with 18 bases lying between them. This CDR3 region has 14 residues. Germline V gene lookup returns CDR1 LGHNA and CDR2 YSLEER.